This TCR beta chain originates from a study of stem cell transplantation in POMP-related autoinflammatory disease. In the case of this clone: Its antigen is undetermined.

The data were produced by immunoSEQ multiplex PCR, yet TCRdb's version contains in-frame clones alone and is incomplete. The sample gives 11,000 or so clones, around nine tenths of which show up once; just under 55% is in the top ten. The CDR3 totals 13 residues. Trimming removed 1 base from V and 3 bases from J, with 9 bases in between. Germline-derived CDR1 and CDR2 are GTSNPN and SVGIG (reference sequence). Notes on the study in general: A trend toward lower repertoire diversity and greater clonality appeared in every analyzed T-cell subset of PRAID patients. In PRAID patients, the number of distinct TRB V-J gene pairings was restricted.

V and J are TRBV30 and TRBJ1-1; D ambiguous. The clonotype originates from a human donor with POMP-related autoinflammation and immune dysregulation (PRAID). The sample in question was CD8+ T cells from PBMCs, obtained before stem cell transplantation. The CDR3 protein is CAWSGDGDTEAFF. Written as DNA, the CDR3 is TGTGCCTGGAGTGGCGACGGAGACACTGAAGCTTTCTTT.